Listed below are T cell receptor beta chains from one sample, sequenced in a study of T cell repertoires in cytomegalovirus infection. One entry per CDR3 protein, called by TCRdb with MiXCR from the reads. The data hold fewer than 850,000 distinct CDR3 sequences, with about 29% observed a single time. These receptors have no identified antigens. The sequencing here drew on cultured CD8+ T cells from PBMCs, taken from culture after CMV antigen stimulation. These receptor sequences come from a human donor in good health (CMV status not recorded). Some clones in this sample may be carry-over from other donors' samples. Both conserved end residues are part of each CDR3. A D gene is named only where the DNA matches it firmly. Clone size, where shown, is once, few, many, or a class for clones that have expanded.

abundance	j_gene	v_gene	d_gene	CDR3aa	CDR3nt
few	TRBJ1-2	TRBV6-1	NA	CAGADGTNYGYTF	TGTGCCGGCGCGGACGGCACTAACTATGGCTACACCTTC
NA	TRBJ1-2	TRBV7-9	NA	CASSAPTNYGYTF	TGTGCCAGCAGTGCCCCGACTAACTATGGCTACACCTTC
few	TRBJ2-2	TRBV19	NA	CATGHLNTGELFF	TGTGCCACCGGACACCTGAACACCGGGGAGCTGTTTTTT
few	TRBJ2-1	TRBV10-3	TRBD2	CAISGGSGTSNEQFF	TGTGCCATCAGTGGCGGTTCCGGGACTAGCAATGAGCAGTTCTTC
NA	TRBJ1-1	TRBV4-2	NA	CASSPRMGTEAFF	TGTGCCAGCAGCCCCAGAATGGGAACTGAAGCTTTCTTT
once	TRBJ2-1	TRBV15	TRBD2	CATSRVTSGNNEQFF	TGTGCCACCAGCAGAGTGACTAGCGGGAACAATGAGCAGTTCTTC
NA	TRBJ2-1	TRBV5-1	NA	CASSLSRTQISYNEQFF	TGCGCCAGCAGCTTATCCCGGACACAGATCTCCTACAATGAGCAGTTCTTC
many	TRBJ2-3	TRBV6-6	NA	CASSYGTDTQYF	TGTGCCAGCAGTTACGGCACAGATACGCAGTATTTT
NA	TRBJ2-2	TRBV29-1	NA	CSVDRGANTGELFF	TGCAGCGTTGACAGGGGCGCGAACACCGGGGAGCTGTTTTTT
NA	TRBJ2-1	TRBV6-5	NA	CATDPRDGRNEQFF	TGTGCCACCGATCCCCGGGACGGCAGAAATGAGCAGTTCTTC
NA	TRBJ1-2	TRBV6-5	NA	CASSSRGDVGYTF	TGTGCCAGCAGTAGCCGCGGGGATGTAGGCTACACCTTC
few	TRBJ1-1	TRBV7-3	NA	CASSLDGGGNTEAFF	TGTGCCAGCAGCTTAGATGGAGGGGGTAACACTGAAGCTTTCTTT
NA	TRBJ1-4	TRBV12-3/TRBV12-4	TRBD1	CASSFGLWRGGQTTNEKLFF	TGTGCCAGCAGTTTTGGGTTATGGAGAGGGGGCCAGACAACTAATGAAAAACTGTTTTTT
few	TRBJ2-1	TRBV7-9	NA	CASSLLASAATTSYNEQFF	TGTGCCAGCAGCTTATTGGCTAGCGCCGCTACGACCTCCTACAATGAGCAGTTCTTC
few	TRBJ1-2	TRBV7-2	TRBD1	CASSYLHRGQGANGYTF	TGTGCCAGCAGCTACTTACACAGGGGGCAAGGGGCCAATGGCTACACCTTC
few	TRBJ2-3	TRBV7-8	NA	CASSFRQGTDTQYF	TGTGCCAGCAGCTTCCGCCAGGGCACAGATACGCAGTATTTT
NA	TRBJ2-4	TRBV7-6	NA	CATSLGPGNLQYF	TGTGCCACCAGCTTAGGACCAGGGAACCTTCAGTACTTC
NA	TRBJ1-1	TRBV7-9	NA	CASSSPGRTEAFF	TGTGCCAGCAGCTCCCCGGGGCGAACTGAAGCTTTCTTT
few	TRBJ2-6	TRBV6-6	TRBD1	CASRDRGLGANVLTF	TGTGCCAGCAGGGACAGGGGGCTCGGGGCCAACGTCCTGACTTTC
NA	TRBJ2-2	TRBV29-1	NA	CSVVWSNGELFF	TGCAGCGTTGTGTGGAGTAACGGGGAGCTGTTTTTT
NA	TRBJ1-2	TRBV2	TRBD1	CASRGDRGSF	TGTGCCAGCAGAGGGGACAGGGGTTCCTTC
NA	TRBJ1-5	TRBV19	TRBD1	CASSTRQGAKSNQPQHF	TGTGCCAGTAGTACAAGACAGGGGGCGAAAAGCAATCAGCCCCAGCATTTT